This T cell receptor (beta chain) appears in the sequencing data of a study of blood T cell repertoires in COVID-19. For the study at large: Acute-phase and convalescent COVID-19 samples originated in the United States, Italy and Spain.

This CDR3 spans 15 amino acids. The V gene's germline CDR1 is SGHVS and CDR2 FNYEAQ. Trimming took 1 base from V and 1 from J, leaving 10 bases between them. Repertoires were generated with immunoSEQ multiplex PCR, while TCRdb's copy carries only in-frame clones and drops some. This sample has around 500,000 clones, with approximately 87% found just once. Researchers sorted participants into cohorts using their self-reported clinical history. Cohort 3 recovery required two negative PCRs, clearance, or symptom resolution. Sample: PBMCs or T cells enriched from blood (not recorded which). The TCR originated in a woman in her thirties or forties who had recovered from COVID-19. J is TRBJ1-1 and V is TRBV7-6, with D maybe TRBD1 (6 bases). CDR3 DNA sequence: TGTGCCAGCAGCTTAGGGGGGCCATCGAACACTGAAGCTTTCTTT. Encoded protein: CASSLGGPSNTEAFF.